The entry below gives a single T cell receptor (beta chain) sequence along with its context. The sample contains more than one DNA sequence encoding this CDR3. Only CD45RO-negative cells positively selected for CCR7 counted as naive CD8 cells, so terminally differentiated effector memory CD45RA+ cells were excluded. The data stem from a study of shared clonotypes between healthy human individuals. Only in-frame clones appear in the TCRdb table, and some are missing; sequencing was by immunoSEQ multiplex PCR. This sample yields approximately 2,000,000 clones, of which 80% to 95% are seen a single time; more than 1.5% belongs to the top ten. The CDR3 consists of 12 residues. Germline lookup yields CDR1 SEHNR and CDR2 FQNEAQ (reference sequence). Trimming left V 2 bases short and J 1 base short, with 3 bases between.

The chain couples TRBV7-9 to TRBJ2-7, with D unclear. The sequence came from a man aged 18 to 35 in good health. Some clones in this sample may be carry-over from other donors' samples. The source material was naive CD8+ T cells from PBMCs. The CDR3: CASSLQSYEQYF. The CDR3 coding sequence is TGTGCCAGCAGCTTACAGTCCTACGAGCAGTACTTC.